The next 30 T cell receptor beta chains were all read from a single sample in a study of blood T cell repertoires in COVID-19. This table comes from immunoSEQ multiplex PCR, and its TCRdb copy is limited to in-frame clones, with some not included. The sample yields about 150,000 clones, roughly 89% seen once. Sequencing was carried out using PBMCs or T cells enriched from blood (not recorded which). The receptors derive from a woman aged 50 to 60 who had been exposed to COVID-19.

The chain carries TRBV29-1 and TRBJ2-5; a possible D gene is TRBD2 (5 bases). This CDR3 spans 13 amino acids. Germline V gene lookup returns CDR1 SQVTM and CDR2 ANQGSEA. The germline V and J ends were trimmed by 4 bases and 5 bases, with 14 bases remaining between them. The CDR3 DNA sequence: TGCAGCGTTGCAGAAGGGCGGAGGGAGACCCAGTACTTC. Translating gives CSVAEGRRETQYF.

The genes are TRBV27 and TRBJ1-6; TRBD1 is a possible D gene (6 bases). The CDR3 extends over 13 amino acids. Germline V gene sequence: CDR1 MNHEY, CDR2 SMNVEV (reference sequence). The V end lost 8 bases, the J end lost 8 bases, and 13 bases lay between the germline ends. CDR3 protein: CASATYRDSPLHF. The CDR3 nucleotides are TGTGCCAGCGCTACATACAGGGATTCACCCCTCCACTTT.

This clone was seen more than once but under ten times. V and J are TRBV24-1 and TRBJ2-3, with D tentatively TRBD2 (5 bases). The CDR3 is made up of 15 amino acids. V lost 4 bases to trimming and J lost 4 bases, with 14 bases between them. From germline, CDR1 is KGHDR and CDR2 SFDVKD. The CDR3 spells CATSDSGIWPDTQYF. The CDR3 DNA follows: TGTGCCACCAGTGACTCCGGGATCTGGCCAGATACGCAGTATTTT.

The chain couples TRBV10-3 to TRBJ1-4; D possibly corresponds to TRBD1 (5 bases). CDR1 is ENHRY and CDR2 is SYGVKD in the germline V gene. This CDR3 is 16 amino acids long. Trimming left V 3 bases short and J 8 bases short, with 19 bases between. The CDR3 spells CAISEIAGGLEEKLFF. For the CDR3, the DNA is TGTGCCATCAGTGAAATTGCGGGGGGTCTGGAGGAAAAACTGTTTTTT.

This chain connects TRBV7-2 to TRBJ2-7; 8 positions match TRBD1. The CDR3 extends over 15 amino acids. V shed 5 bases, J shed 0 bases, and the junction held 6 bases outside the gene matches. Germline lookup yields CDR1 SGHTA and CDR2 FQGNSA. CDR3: CASSPPGTGSYEQYF. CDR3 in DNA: TGTGCCAGCAGCCCTCCGGGGACAGGCTCCTACGAGCAGTACTTC.

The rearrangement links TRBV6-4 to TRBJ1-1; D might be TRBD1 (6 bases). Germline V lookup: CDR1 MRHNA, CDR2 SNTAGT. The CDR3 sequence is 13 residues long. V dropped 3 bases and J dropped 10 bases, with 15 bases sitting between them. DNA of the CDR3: TGTGCCAGCAGTGAAGCCCCCGGGACACTAGCTTTCTTT. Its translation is CASSEAPGTLAFF.

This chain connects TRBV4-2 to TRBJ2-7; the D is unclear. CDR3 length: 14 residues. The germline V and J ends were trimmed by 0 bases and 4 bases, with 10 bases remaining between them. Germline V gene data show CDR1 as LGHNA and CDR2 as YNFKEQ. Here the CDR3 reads CASSQDPRTYEQYF. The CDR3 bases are TGTGCCAGCAGCCAAGATCCTCGAACTTACGAGCAGTACTTC.

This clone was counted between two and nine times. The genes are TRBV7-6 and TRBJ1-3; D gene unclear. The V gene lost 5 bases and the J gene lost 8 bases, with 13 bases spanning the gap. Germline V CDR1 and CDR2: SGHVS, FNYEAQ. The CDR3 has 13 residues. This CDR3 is CASSPARFDTIYF. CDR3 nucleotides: TGTGCCAGCAGCCCCGCCCGGTTTGACACCATATATTTT.

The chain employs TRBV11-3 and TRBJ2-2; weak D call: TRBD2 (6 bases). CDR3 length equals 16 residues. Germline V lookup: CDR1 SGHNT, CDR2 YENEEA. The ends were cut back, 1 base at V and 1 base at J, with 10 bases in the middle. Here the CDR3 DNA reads TGTGCCAGCAGCTTAGGTTGGGAGGAGAACACCGGGGAGCTGTTTTTT. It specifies CASSLGWEENTGELFF.

CDR3 nucleotides: TGTGCCAGCAGTTACGCCGGCGGGGCCGCCTACGAGCAGTACTTC. Encoded protein: CASSYAGGAAYEQYF. V usage is TRBV6-2 or TRBV6-3 and J usage is TRBJ2-7, with D tentatively TRBD2 (6 bases). Trimming stripped 2 bases from V and 2 bases from J, with 13 bases between. Germline assignment: CDR1 MNHEY and CDR2 SVGEGT. The CDR3 loop spans 15 amino acids.

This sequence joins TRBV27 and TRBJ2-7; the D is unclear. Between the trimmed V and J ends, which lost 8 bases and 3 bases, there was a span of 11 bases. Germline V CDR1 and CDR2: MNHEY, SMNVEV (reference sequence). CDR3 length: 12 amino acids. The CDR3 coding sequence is TGTGCCAGCTCTCCCTCGAGCTACGAGCAGTACTTC. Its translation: CASSPSSYEQYF.

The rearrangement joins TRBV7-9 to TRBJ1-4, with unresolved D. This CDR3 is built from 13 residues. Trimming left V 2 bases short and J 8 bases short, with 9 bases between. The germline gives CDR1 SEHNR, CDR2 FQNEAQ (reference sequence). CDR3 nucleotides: TGTGCCAGCAGCTTATACACAAGAGAAAAACTGTTTTTT. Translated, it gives CASSLYTREKLFF.

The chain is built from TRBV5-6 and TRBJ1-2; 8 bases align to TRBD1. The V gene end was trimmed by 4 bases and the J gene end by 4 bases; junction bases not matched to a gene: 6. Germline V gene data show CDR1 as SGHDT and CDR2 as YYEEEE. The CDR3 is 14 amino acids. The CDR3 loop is CASSLQGGSYGYTF. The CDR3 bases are TGTGCCAGCAGCCTACAGGGGGGGAGCTATGGCTACACCTTC.

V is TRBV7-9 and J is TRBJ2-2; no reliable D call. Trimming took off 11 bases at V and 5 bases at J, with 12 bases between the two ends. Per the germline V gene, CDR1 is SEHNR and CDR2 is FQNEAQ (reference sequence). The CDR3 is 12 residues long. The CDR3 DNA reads TGTGCCCTACCGTTTTGGACCGGGGAGCTGTTTTTT. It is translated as CALPFWTGELFF. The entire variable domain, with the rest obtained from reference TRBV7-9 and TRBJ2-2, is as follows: DTGVSQNPRHKITKRGQNVTFRCDPISEHNRLYWYRQTLGQGPEFLTYFQNEAQLEKSRLLSDRFSAERPKGSFSTLEIQRTEQGDSAMYLCALPFWTGELFFGEGSRLTVL.

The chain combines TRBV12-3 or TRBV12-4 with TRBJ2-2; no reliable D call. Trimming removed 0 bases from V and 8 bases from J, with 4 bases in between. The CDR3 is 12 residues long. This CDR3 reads CASSLATGELFF. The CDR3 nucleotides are TGTGCCAGCAGTTTAGCGACTGGGGAGCTGTTTTTT.

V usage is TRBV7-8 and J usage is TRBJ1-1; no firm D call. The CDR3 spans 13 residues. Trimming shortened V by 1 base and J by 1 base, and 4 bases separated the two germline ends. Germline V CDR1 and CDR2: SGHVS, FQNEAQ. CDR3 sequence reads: CASSLGQNTEAFF. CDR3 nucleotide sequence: TGTGCCAGCAGCTTAGGACAGAACACTGAAGCTTTCTTT.

The CDR3 sequence is CASSLGPTNGEQYF. The CDR3 DNA reads as TGTGCCAGCAGCTTAGGACCGACAAATGGTGAGCAGTACTTC. The rearrangement uses TRBV7-8 and TRBJ2-7; D uncertain. Per germline, CDR1 SGHVS and CDR2 FQNEAQ. This CDR3 spans 14 amino acids. The germline V and J ends were trimmed by 1 base and 7 bases, with 14 bases remaining between them.

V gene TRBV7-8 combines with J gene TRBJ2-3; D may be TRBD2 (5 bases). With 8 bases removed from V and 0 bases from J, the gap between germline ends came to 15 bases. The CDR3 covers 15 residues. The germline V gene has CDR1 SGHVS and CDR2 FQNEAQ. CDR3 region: CASGPYWESTDTQYF. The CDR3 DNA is TGTGCCAGCGGCCCTTATTGGGAGAGCACAGATACGCAGTATTTT. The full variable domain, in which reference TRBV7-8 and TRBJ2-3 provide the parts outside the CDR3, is GAGVSQSPRYKVAKRGQDVALRCDPISGHVSLFWYQQALGQGPEFLTYFQNEAQLDKSGLPSDRFFAERPEGSVSTLKIQRTQQEDSAVYLCASGPYWESTDTQYFGPGTRLTVL.

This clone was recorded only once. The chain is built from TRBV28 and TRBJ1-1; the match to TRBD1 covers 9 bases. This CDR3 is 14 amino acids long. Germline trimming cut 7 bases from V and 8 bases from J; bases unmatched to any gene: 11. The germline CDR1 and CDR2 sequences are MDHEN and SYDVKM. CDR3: CASIKRGTGREAFF. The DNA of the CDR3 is TGTGCCAGCATAAAACGCGGGACAGGGCGGGAAGCTTTCTTT.

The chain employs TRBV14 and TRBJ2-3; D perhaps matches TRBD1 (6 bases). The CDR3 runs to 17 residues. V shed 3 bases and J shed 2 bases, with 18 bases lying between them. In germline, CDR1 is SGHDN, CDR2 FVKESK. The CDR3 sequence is CASSHTQGLGTTDTQYF. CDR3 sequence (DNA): TGTGCCAGCAGCCACACACAGGGTCTGGGTACCACAGATACGCAGTATTTT.

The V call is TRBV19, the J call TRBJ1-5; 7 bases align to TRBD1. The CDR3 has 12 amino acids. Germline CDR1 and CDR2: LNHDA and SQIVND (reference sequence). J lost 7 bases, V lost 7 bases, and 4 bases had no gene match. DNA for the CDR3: TGTGCCAGTACCCAGGGGGTCCAGCCCCAGCATTTT. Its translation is CASTQGVQPQHF.

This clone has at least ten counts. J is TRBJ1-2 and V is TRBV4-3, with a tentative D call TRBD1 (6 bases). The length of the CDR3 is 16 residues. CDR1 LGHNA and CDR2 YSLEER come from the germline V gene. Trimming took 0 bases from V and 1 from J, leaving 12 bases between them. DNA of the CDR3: TGCGCCAGCAGCCAAGATTTTACAGGGTATAACTATGGCTACACCTTC. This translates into CASSQDFTGYNYGYTF.

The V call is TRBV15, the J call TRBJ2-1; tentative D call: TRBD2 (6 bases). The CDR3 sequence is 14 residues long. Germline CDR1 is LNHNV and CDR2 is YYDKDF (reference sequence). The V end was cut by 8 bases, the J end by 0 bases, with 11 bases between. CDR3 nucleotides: TGTGCCACCGGAAGGGACTTCTCCTACAATGAGCAGTTCTTC. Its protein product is CATGRDFSYNEQFF.

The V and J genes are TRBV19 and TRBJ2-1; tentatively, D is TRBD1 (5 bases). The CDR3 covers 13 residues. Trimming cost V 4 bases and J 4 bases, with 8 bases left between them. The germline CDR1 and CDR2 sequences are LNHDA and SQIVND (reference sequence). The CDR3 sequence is CASSTTDYNEQFF. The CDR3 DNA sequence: TGTGCCAGTAGTACGACAGATTACAATGAGCAGTTCTTC.

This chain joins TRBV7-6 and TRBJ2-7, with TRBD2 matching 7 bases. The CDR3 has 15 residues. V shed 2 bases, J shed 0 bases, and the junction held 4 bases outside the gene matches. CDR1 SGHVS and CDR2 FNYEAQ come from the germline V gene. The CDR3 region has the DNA TGTGCCAGCAGCTTACGCGGGGGTAGCTCCTACGAGCAGTACTTC. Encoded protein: CASSLRGGSSYEQYF.

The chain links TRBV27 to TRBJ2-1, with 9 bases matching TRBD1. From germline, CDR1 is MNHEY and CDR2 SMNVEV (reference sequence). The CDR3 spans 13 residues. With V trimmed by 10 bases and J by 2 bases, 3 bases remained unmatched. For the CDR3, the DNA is TGTGCCACGCGACAGGGGGCCTACAATGAGCAGTTCTTC. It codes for CATRQGAYNEQFF.

CDR3 residues: CASSPRLAGGPGETQYF. The CDR3 coding sequence is TGTGCCAGCAGCCCACGACTAGCGGGAGGGCCTGGAGAGACCCAGTACTTC. The rearrangement joins TRBV5-4 to TRBJ2-5; 14 bases agree with TRBD2. CDR1 SGHNT and CDR2 YYREEE come from the germline V gene (reference sequence). The CDR3 has 17 residues. Trimming cost V 4 bases and J 4 bases; bases outside gene matches: 9. The full variable domain, completed using reference TRBV5-4 and TRBJ2-5, is ETGVTQSPTHLIKTRGQQVTLRCSSQSGHNTVSWYQQALGQGPQFIFQYYREEENGRGNFPPRFSGLQFPNYSSELNVNALELDDSALYLCASSPRLAGGPGETQYFGPGTRLLVL.

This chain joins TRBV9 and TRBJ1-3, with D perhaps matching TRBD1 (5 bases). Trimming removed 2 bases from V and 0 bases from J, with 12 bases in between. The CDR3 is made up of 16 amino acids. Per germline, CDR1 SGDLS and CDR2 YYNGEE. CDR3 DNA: TGTGCCAGCAGCGTCCAGGGACTCCTCTCTGGAAACACCATATATTTT. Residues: CASSVQGLLSGNTIYF.

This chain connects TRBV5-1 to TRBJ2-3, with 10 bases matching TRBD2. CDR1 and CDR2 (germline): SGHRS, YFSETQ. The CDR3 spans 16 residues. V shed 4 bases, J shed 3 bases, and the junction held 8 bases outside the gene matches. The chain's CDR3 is CASSPPELAGTDTQYF. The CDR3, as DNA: TGCGCCAGCAGCCCCCCGGAACTAGCGGGGACAGATACGCAGTATTTT. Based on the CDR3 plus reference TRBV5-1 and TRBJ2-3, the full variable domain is KAGVTQTPRYLIKTRGQQVTLSCSPISGHRSVSWYQQTPGQGLQFLFEYFSETQRNKGNFPGRFSGRQFSNSRSEMNVSTLELGDSALYLCASSPPELAGTDTQYFGPGTRLTVL.

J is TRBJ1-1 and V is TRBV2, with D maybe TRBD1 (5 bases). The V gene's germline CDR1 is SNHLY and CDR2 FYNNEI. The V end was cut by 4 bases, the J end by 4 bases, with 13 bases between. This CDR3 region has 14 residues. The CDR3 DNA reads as TGTGCCAGCAGTGCTGCAGGGTGGGGCACTGAAGCTTTCTTT. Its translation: CASSAAGWGTEAFF. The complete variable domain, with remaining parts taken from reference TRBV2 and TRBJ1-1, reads EPEVTQTPSHQVTQMGQEVILRCVPISNHLYFYWYRQILGQKVEFLVSFYNNEISEKSEIFDDQFSVERPDGSNFTLKIRSTKLEDSAMYFCASSAAGWGTEAFFGQGTRLTVV.